This is a list of T cell receptor beta chains from one sample in a study of blood T cell repertoires in COVID-19. Profiling relied on immunoSEQ multiplex PCR, and the TCRdb table lists in-frame clones only, not all of them. The sample gives around 310,000 clones, around 89% of which show up once; 9.5% is in the top ten. What was sequenced was PBMCs or T cells enriched from blood (not recorded which). Source of these receptors: a woman between 35 and 50 years old who had recovered from COVID-19. Each CDR3 is given with its conserved first and last residue. D genes are given only for firm matches. Where a row states a size, it is once, few, many or the class of an expanded clone; other rows omit it.

clone_size	v_call	d_call	j_call	cdr3_nt	cdr3_aa
NA	TRBV18	NA	TRBJ1-2	TGTGCCAGCTCACCACAGAATGGACAGCCCTATGGCTACACCTTC	CASSPQNGQPYGYTF
once	TRBV7-9	NA	TRBJ1-1	TGTGCCAGCACCCCACAAACAGGGAGGAACACTGAAGCTTTCTTT	CASTPQTGRNTEAFF
NA	TRBV7-9	TRBD1	TRBJ2-7	TGTGCCAGCAGCTTCCCCGGGACAGTTAGCTACGAGCAGTACTTC	CASSFPGTVSYEQYF
NA	TRBV11-3	TRBD2	TRBJ2-2	TGTGCCAGCAGCCCAACAGCGGGGGCGGGGACCGGGGAGCTGTTTTTT	CASSPTAGAGTGELFF
NA	TRBV30	NA	TRBJ2-1	TGTGCCTGGAGACAGGGTTTTTTTGTCTTC	CAWRQGFFVF
NA	TRBV19	NA	TRBJ1-2	TGTGCCAGTAGTATGGGGGGGAACTATGGCTACACCTTC	CASSMGGNYGYTF
few	TRBV27	TRBD1	TRBJ1-5	TGTGCCAGCAGTCCTACCAGGGGGGCCGGCAATCAGCCCCAGCATTTT	CASSPTRGAGNQPQHF
NA	TRBV19	TRBD2	TRBJ2-1	TGTGCCAGTAGATCGACTAGCGGGATGTACAATGAGCAGTTCTTC	CASRSTSGMYNEQFF
NA	TRBV4-3	TRBD1	TRBJ1-6	TGCGCCAGCAGCCCGGGACAGTTGATTTCACCCCTCCACTTT	CASSPGQLISPLHF
once	TRBV29-1	NA	TRBJ2-4	TGCAGCGTTGATTCGGGCATTCAGTACTTC	CSVDSGIQYF
NA	TRBV7-2	TRBD2	TRBJ2-1	TGTGCCAGCAGCTTAGCGGGAGGGTGGGACAATGAGCAGTTCTTC	CASSLAGGWDNEQFF
NA	TRBV7-3	TRBD2	TRBJ2-3	TGTGCCAGCAGCTTAACTAGCGGGCGCACAGATACGCAGTATTTT	CASSLTSGRTDTQYF
NA	TRBV27	NA	TRBJ2-3	TGTGCCAGCAGTTTAGGCAGCGGGACAGATACGCAGTATTTT	CASSLGSGTDTQYF
NA	TRBV7-2	TRBD2	TRBJ2-3	TGTGCCAGCAGCTTAGGTGCGGGAGTAACACATACGCAGTATTTT	CASSLGAGVTHTQYF
NA	TRBV4-3	NA	TRBJ1-6	TGCGCCAGCAGCCGGGAGGGGTCCTATAATTCACCCCTCCACTTT	CASSREGSYNSPLHF
NA	TRBV4-3	NA	TRBJ2-7	TGCGCCAGCAGCCAAGATAGACTGCTCTCCTACGAGCAGTACTTC	CASSQDRLLSYEQYF
few	TRBV5-6	TRBD1	TRBJ1-6	TGTGCCAGCAGCAAGGACAGGGGAGGTTCACCCCTCCACTTT	CASSKDRGGSPLHF
NA	TRBV10-3	TRBD2	TRBJ2-1	TGTGCCATCAGACCCGGGACTAGCGGGGGGTTAGGGGAGCAGTTCTTC	CAIRPGTSGGLGEQFF
once	TRBV11-2	TRBD2	TRBJ2-1	TGTGCCAGCAGCTCCAGCGGGATTTGGGATGAGCAGTTCTTC	CASSSSGIWDEQFF
few	TRBV24-1	TRBD1	TRBJ1-5	TGTGCCACCAGTGATTTGGGGGTTACAGGGGCCAATCAGCCCCAGCATTTT	CATSDLGVTGANQPQHF
NA	TRBV19	NA	TRBJ2-3	TGTGCCAGTAGTATAATTGCGGGTACAGATACGCAGTATTTT	CASSIIAGTDTQYF
NA	TRBV19	TRBD2	TRBJ2-7	TGTGCCAGTAGTATAGATCTAGGGCGGGAGAAGAACGAGCAGTACTTC	CASSIDLGREKNEQYF
NA	TRBV4-1	TRBD2	TRBJ2-3	TGCGCCAGCAGCCCGGGACTAGCGGGACTCTTCACAGATACGCAGTATTTT	CASSPGLAGLFTDTQYF
NA	TRBV10-3	NA	TRBJ2-1	TGTGCCATCCGGCCTACCGGGGGAGACAATGAGCAGTTCTTC	CAIRPTGGDNEQFF
NA	TRBV18	TRBD2	TRBJ2-7	TGTGCCAGCTCACCACCGATAGCGGGAAGGTACGAGCAGTACTTC	CASSPPIAGRYEQYF
NA	TRBV10-3	NA	TRBJ1-1	TGTGCCATCATGACAGTAAACACTGAAGCTTTCTTT	CAIMTVNTEAFF
NA	TRBV9	NA	TRBJ1-5	TGTGCCAGCAGCGTAGGGAGGGAGGAGGCTCAGCCCCAGCATTTT	CASSVGREEAQPQHF
NA	TRBV9	TRBD2	TRBJ2-3	TGTGCCAGCAGCGTAGCTCCTAGCGGGAGCTTAATTAGCACAGATACGCAGTATTTT	CASSVAPSGSLISTDTQYF
NA	TRBV9	NA	TRBJ1-1	TGTGCCAGCAGCGCCGCGATCAACACTGAAGCTTTCTTT	CASSAAINTEAFF
NA	TRBV7-2	NA	TRBJ2-3	TGTGCCAGCAGCTTGGCGCTTGAGGCAGATACGCAGTATTTT	CASSLALEADTQYF
NA	TRBV18	NA	TRBJ1-4	TGTGCCAGCTCGCTACAGGGCTCTAATGAAAAACTGTTTTTT	CASSLQGSNEKLFF
NA	TRBV11-3	TRBD2	TRBJ2-3	TGTGCCAGCAGCCTAGGGCTAGCGGTTACAGATACGCAGTATTTT	CASSLGLAVTDTQYF
NA	TRBV7-2	TRBD1	TRBJ2-7	TGTGCCAGCAGCTTGAGGGACAGGGTGTATGACGAGCAGTACTTC	CASSLRDRVYDEQYF
NA	TRBV29-1	TRBD2	TRBJ2-7	TGCAGCGTTGACGGGACGGGGGGGGAGCAGTACTTC	CSVDGTGGEQYF
NA	TRBV30	TRBD1	TRBJ1-4	TGTGCCGGACAGGGGGATAGTGAAAAACTGTTTTTT	CAGQGDSEKLFF
NA	TRBV6-5	TRBD1	TRBJ2-7	TGTGCCAGCAGCCGTGGGGCAGGGGGAAGGTACGAGCAGTACTTC	CASSRGAGGRYEQYF
NA	TRBV10-1	NA	TRBJ2-5	TGCGCCAGCAGTGAGTCGGGGCAGCCCGATGAGACCCAGTACTTC	CASSESGQPDETQYF
once	TRBV19	TRBD1	TRBJ1-6	TGTGCCAGTAGTCTCCGGGACAGGAATTCACCCCTCCACTTT	CASSLRDRNSPLHF
NA	TRBV10-3	TRBD2	TRBJ2-3	TGTGCCATCAGTAGCGGGGGCACAGATACGCAGTATTTT	CAISSGGTDTQYF
NA	TRBV5-1	NA	TRBJ1-1	TGCGCCAGCAGCTTTCAGCAGGGGAACACTGAAGCTTTCTTT	CASSFQQGNTEAFF
NA	TRBV28	NA	TRBJ1-5	TGTGCCACGAGGGAAGGCAATCAGCCCCAGCATTTT	CATREGNQPQHF
few	TRBV4-3	NA	TRBJ2-5	TGCGCCAGCAGCCAAGGCCTCGGTAGTGGGACCCAGTACTTC	CASSQGLGSGTQYF
few	TRBV6-5	NA	TRBJ1-1	TGTGCCAGTGCCATGGAGCGGAACACTGAAGCTTTCTTT	CASAMERNTEAFF
NA	TRBV7-2	NA	TRBJ1-3	TGTGCCAGCAGCTTAAACCCAGGGCTGACTGGAAACACCATATATTTT	CASSLNPGLTGNTIYF
NA	TRBV2	TRBD1	TRBJ2-1	TGTGCCAGCAGAAACAGGGGGCCGTCTTTCTACAATGAGCAGTTCTTC	CASRNRGPSFYNEQFF
NA	TRBV21-1	NA	TRBJ2-2	TGTGCCAGCACCTCAGAGGACCGGAGGGGCACCGGGGAGCTGTTTTTT	CASTSEDRRGTGELFF
NA	TRBV6-5	NA	TRBJ2-5	TGTGCCGGGCGTCGGCAAGAGACCCAGTACTTC	CAGRRQETQYF
NA	TRBV19	NA	TRBJ2-7	TGTGCCAGTAGCGCCGACAACTCCCCCTCCTACGAGCAGTACTTC	CASSADNSPSYEQYF